These T cell receptor beta chains were read from a single sample in a study of OX40 agonist ivuxolimab in advanced cancers. Clones were sequenced by immunoSEQ multiplex PCR, and TCRdb holds only the in-frame ones, with some missing. The repertoire holds fewer than 120,000 clones, with roughly 90% as singletons. The sequences come from CD4+ or CD8+ T cells sorted from blood, collected in a trial of the OX40 agonist ivuxolimab. Source of these receptors: an adult with an advanced solid tumor such as melanoma, head and neck, liver or kidney cancer. CDR3s include the opening cysteine and the closing phenylalanine or tryptophan. A D gene is named only where the DNA matches it firmly. A row's size may be missing; if present it is once, few, many or a size class.

J gene: TRBJ2-5; V gene: TRBV7-6; D gene: .; clone size: .; CDR3 protein: CASSPIGGKTLNQETQYF; CDR3 DNA: TGTGCCAGCAGCCCTATCGGAGGAAAAACCTTGAACCAAGAGACCCAGTACTTC
J gene: TRBJ1-2; V gene: TRBV28; D gene: TRBD1; clone size: once; CDR3 protein: CASRTTGAVQGYTF; CDR3 DNA: TGTGCCAGCAGAACGACAGGGGCCGTGCAGGGCTACACCTTC
J gene: TRBJ1-6; V gene: TRBV7-8; D gene: .; clone size: .; CDR3 protein: CASSPRRGSSYNSPLHF; CDR3 DNA: TGTGCCAGCAGCCCTAGGCGGGGAAGCTCCTATAATTCACCCCTCCACTTT
J gene: TRBJ2-1; V gene: TRBV19; D gene: TRBD2; clone size: .; CDR3 protein: CASSNLRLAGVYNEQFF; CDR3 DNA: TGTGCCAGTAGTAACCTACGACTAGCGGGGGTCTACAATGAGCAGTTCTTC
J gene: TRBJ1-1; V gene: TRBV5-1; D gene: .; clone size: .; CDR3 protein: CASSFRVWPEAFF; CDR3 DNA: TGTGCCAGCAGCTTCAGGGTGTGGCCTGAAGCTTTCTTT
J gene: TRBJ2-7; V gene: TRBV19; D gene: TRBD2; clone size: once; CDR3 protein: CASSVGGRTYEQYF; CDR3 DNA: TGTGCCAGTAGTGTGGGGGGGAGGACCTACGAGCAGTACTTC
J gene: TRBJ2-7; V gene: TRBV6-5; D gene: TRBD1; clone size: .; CDR3 protein: CASSSGMTGIGNEQYF; CDR3 DNA: TGTGCCAGCAGTTCCGGTATGACAGGGATCGGGAACGAGCAGTACTTC
J gene: TRBJ1-2; V gene: TRBV5-4; D gene: .; clone size: .; CDR3 protein: CASRYRVSDYGYTF; CDR3 DNA: TGTGCCAGCAGGTACAGGGTCTCCGACTATGGCTACACCTTC
J gene: TRBJ2-7; V gene: TRBV7-6; D gene: .; clone size: .; CDR3 protein: CASSLALASYEQYF; CDR3 DNA: TGTGCCAGCAGCTTAGCATTGGCTTCCTACGAGCAGTACTTC
J gene: TRBJ2-7; V gene: TRBV4-2; D gene: .; clone size: few; CDR3 protein: CASSQVGRGEQYF; CDR3 DNA: TGTGCCAGCAGCCAAGTCGGGAGAGGCGAGCAGTACTTC
J gene: TRBJ2-3; V gene: TRBV6-5; D gene: .; clone size: once; CDR3 protein: CASSQTRRTQYF; CDR3 DNA: TGTGCCAGCAGCCAGACTCGGCGTACGCAGTATTTT
J gene: TRBJ2-5; V gene: TRBV11-2; D gene: TRBD1; clone size: .; CDR3 protein: CASSFSGGKETQYF; CDR3 DNA: TGTGCCAGCAGCTTCTCAGGGGGAAAAGAGACCCAGTACTTC
J gene: TRBJ2-3; V gene: TRBV4-2; D gene: .; clone size: .; CDR3 protein: CASSRPGPQGDTQYF; CDR3 DNA: TGTGCCAGCAGCCGACCGGGCCCCCAAGGAGATACGCAGTATTTT
J gene: TRBJ1-2; V gene: TRBV29-1; D gene: TRBD1; clone size: .; CDR3 protein: CSGGQDYGYTF; CDR3 DNA: TGCAGCGGGGGACAGGACTATGGCTACACCTTC
J gene: TRBJ2-1; V gene: TRBV5-1; D gene: TRBD1; clone size: once; CDR3 protein: CASSLGGTGNEQFF; CDR3 DNA: TGCGCCAGCAGCTTGGGGGGGACAGGCAATGAGCAGTTCTTC
J gene: TRBJ2-7; V gene: TRBV18; D gene: TRBD1; clone size: .; CDR3 protein: CASSSKTGGGDEQYF; CDR3 DNA: TGTGCCAGCTCATCGAAAACAGGGGGTGGCGACGAGCAGTACTTC
J gene: TRBJ1-2; V gene: TRBV19; D gene: TRBD1; clone size: .; CDR3 protein: CASSIEPGQAYGYTF; CDR3 DNA: TGTGCCAGTAGTATAGAACCGGGACAGGCCTATGGCTACACCTTC
J gene: TRBJ2-7; V gene: TRBV18; D gene: .; clone size: .; CDR3 protein: CASSQGGAYEQYF; CDR3 DNA: TGTGCCAGCTCTCAAGGAGGGGCCTACGAGCAGTACTTC
J gene: TRBJ2-3; V gene: TRBV18; D gene: .; clone size: .; CDR3 protein: CASSPPAGDTQYF; CDR3 DNA: TGTGCCAGCTCACCACCGGCCGGAGATACGCAGTATTTT
J gene: TRBJ1-1; V gene: TRBV7-2; D gene: .; clone size: .; CDR3 protein: CASSLQRYTEAFF; CDR3 DNA: TGTGCCAGCAGCTTACAACGGTACACTGAAGCTTTCTTT
J gene: TRBJ1-1; V gene: TRBV28; D gene: .; clone size: .; CDR3 protein: CASSLSLGGYNTEAFF; CDR3 DNA: TGTGCCAGCAGTTTAAGTCTGGGGGGGTATAACACTGAAGCTTTCTTT
J gene: TRBJ1-5; V gene: TRBV4-2; D gene: .; clone size: .; CDR3 protein: CASSQDPSRQPQHF; CDR3 DNA: TGTGCCAGCAGCCAAGACCCAAGCCGACAGCCCCAGCATTTT
J gene: TRBJ1-5; V gene: TRBV4-3; D gene: .; clone size: .; CDR3 protein: CASSQGAGKIDQPQHF; CDR3 DNA: TGCGCCAGCAGCCAAGGGGCAGGGAAGATTGATCAGCCCCAGCATTTT
J gene: TRBJ1-2; V gene: TRBV2; D gene: TRBD1; clone size: .; CDR3 protein: CASRDDRQGKNGYTF; CDR3 DNA: TGTGCCAGCAGGGACGATAGACAGGGGAAAAATGGCTACACCTTC
J gene: TRBJ2-2; V gene: TRBV5-6; D gene: TRBD2; clone size: .; CDR3 protein: CASSLVTSGAGELFF; CDR3 DNA: TGTGCCAGCAGCTTGGTGACTAGCGGAGCCGGGGAGCTGTTTTTT
J gene: TRBJ2-2; V gene: TRBV11-2; D gene: TRBD1; clone size: once; CDR3 protein: CASSSHTGAQSAGELFF; CDR3 DNA: TGTGCCAGCAGCTCACACACAGGGGCCCAAAGCGCCGGGGAGCTGTTTTTT
J gene: TRBJ2-3; V gene: TRBV11-1; D gene: TRBD2; clone size: .; CDR3 protein: CASSPRGLAGALTDTQYF; CDR3 DNA: TGTGCCAGCAGCCCCCGAGGGCTAGCGGGGGCCCTCACAGATACGCAGTATTTT
J gene: TRBJ1-3; V gene: TRBV5-6; D gene: .; clone size: .; CDR3 protein: CASSLVVAGNTIYF; CDR3 DNA: TGTGCCAGCAGCTTGGTGGTTGCTGGAAACACCATATATTTT
J gene: TRBJ1-5; V gene: TRBV4-3; D gene: .; clone size: .; CDR3 protein: CASSQVVTDYQPQHF; CDR3 DNA: TGCGCCAGCAGCCAAGTTGTCACAGATTATCAGCCCCAGCATTTT
J gene: TRBJ1-6; V gene: TRBV5-1; D gene: .; clone size: .; CDR3 protein: CASSFAGRTRRSYNSPLHF; CDR3 DNA: TGCGCCAGCAGCTTTGCAGGGAGGACCCGCCGCTCCTATAATTCACCCCTCCACTTT
J gene: TRBJ1-2; V gene: TRBV6-1; D gene: .; clone size: .; CDR3 protein: CASSEAQYGYTF; CDR3 DNA: TGTGCCAGCAGTGAAGCGCAGTATGGCTACACCTTC
J gene: TRBJ2-3; V gene: TRBV19; D gene: .; clone size: .; CDR3 protein: CASSGGRESTDTQYF; CDR3 DNA: TGTGCCAGTAGCGGGGGCAGGGAGAGCACAGATACGCAGTATTTT
J gene: TRBJ2-1; V gene: TRBV7-3; D gene: .; clone size: .; CDR3 protein: CASSPYRATNEQFF; CDR3 DNA: TGTGCCAGCAGCCCATACCGGGCCACCAATGAGCAGTTCTTC
J gene: TRBJ1-2; V gene: TRBV27; D gene: TRBD1; clone size: .; CDR3 protein: CASSLRGTGSGYTF; CDR3 DNA: TGTGCCAGCAGTTTGCGCGGGACAGGGAGTGGCTACACCTTC
J gene: TRBJ1-1; V gene: TRBV29-1; D gene: .; clone size: .; CDR3 protein: CSVARQWNTEAFF; CDR3 DNA: TGCAGCGTTGCTAGACAATGGAACACTGAAGCTTTCTTT
J gene: TRBJ2-7; V gene: TRBV4-2; D gene: .; clone size: .; CDR3 protein: CASSQDRPRDEQYF; CDR3 DNA: TGTGCCAGCAGCCAAGACCGCCCCAGGGACGAGCAGTACTTC
J gene: TRBJ2-3; V gene: TRBV5-1; D gene: TRBD2; clone size: once; CDR3 protein: CASSLASSGIPSTDTQYF; CDR3 DNA: TGCGCCAGCAGCTTGGCGTCTAGCGGGATTCCTAGCACAGATACGCAGTATTTT
J gene: TRBJ2-4; V gene: TRBV6-4; D gene: TRBD1; clone size: .; CDR3 protein: CASSPTGTAKNIQYF; CDR3 DNA: TGTGCCAGCAGCCCGACAGGGACGGCCAAAAACATTCAGTACTTC
J gene: TRBJ2-2; V gene: TRBV9; D gene: TRBD1; clone size: .; CDR3 protein: CASGRGDRATGELFF; CDR3 DNA: TGTGCCAGCGGACGGGGGGACAGGGCCACCGGGGAGCTGTTTTTT
J gene: TRBJ1-2; V gene: TRBV7-9; D gene: .; clone size: many; CDR3 protein: CASSPGPVNTF; CDR3 DNA: TGTGCCAGCAGCCCCGGGCCTGTGAACACCTTC
J gene: TRBJ2-7; V gene: TRBV5-4; D gene: TRBD1; clone size: .; CDR3 protein: CASSQARGPGYEQYF; CDR3 DNA: TGTGCCAGCAGCCAGGCCAGGGGGCCGGGCTACGAGCAGTACTTC
J gene: TRBJ2-1; V gene: TRBV6-6; D gene: TRBD2; clone size: few; CDR3 protein: CASSYLRGTGNEQFF; CDR3 DNA: TGTGCCAGCAGTTACTTGCGGGGGACCGGAAATGAGCAGTTCTTC
J gene: TRBJ2-1; V gene: TRBV7-2; D gene: .; clone size: .; CDR3 protein: CASTPGGGLYNEQFF; CDR3 DNA: TGTGCCAGCACCCCAGGTGGGGGGCTCTACAATGAGCAGTTCTTC
J gene: TRBJ2-4; V gene: TRBV4-1; D gene: .; clone size: .; CDR3 protein: CASSPAGGEENIQYF; CDR3 DNA: TGCGCCAGCAGCCCCGCAGGGGGGGAGGAAAACATTCAGTACTTC
J gene: TRBJ2-3; V gene: TRBV7-8; D gene: .; clone size: .; CDR3 protein: CASSLRQFSTDTQYF; CDR3 DNA: TGTGCCAGCAGCCTTCGACAGTTTAGCACAGATACGCAGTATTTT
J gene: TRBJ1-1; V gene: TRBV10-3; D gene: .; clone size: .; CDR3 protein: CAISDRQGQRKAFF; CDR3 DNA: TGTGCCATCAGTGATAGGCAGGGTCAGCGGAAAGCTTTCTTT